Presented here are 22 T cell receptor beta chains from one specimen sequenced in a study of spatial heterogeneity in lung cancer. The time point here: sample taken at primary tumor resection. Their antigens remain unidentified. Study results and caveats: Tracking of tumor mutation counts was seen in expanded intratumoral alpha and beta TCR counts.

In TCRdb, the 5' RACE reads were re-called with MiXCR into one record per CDR3 protein. The table includes some 10,000 distinct CDR3 sequences, around 6% detected once. The sequenced sample was lung tumor tissue, obtained at surgery. Every receptor here comes from a male donor with early-stage non-small cell lung cancer.

This clonotype was detected many times. The library was prepared for alpha chains; this beta chain is a stray read, so its frequency means little. This chain uses TRBV15 with TRBJ1-1, with 7 bases lining up with TRBD1. Germline V gives CDR1 LNHNV, CDR2 YYDKDF (reference sequence). V lost 8 bases, J lost 1 base, and 4 bases stayed unmatched. This CDR3 spans 13 amino acids. DNA for the CDR3: TGTGCCACCCTTGGACAGGCGAACACTGAAGCTTTCTTT. This translates into CATLGQANTEAFF.

The table lists this clonotype with many counts. This beta chain lies outside the target of a library built for alpha chains; its clone size means little. The chain has TRBV2 and TRBJ1-5; 10 nucleotides align to TRBD1. V shed 7 bases and J 8 bases; nucleotides not matched to a gene: 11. Germline V gene sequence: CDR1 SNHLY, CDR2 FYNNEI. This CDR3 is 15 amino acids long. The CDR3 sequence: CASTRDRGNSEPQHF. As DNA, the CDR3 is TGTGCCAGCACGAGGGACAGGGGTAATTCTGAGCCCCAGCATTTT.

This clonotype has at least ten counts. This beta chain is a stray read from a library made for alpha chains; its abundance is not meaningful. The chain is built from TRBV6-1 and TRBJ1-5; perhaps TRBD1 as D (5 bases). Per the germline V gene, CDR1 is MNHNS and CDR2 is SASEGT. Trimming left V 1 base short and J 6 bases short, with 13 bases between. The CDR3 is 15 amino acids. CDR3 region: CASSEGGERGQPQHF. In DNA, the CDR3 is TGTGCCAGCAGTGAAGGGGGGGAACGGGGTCAGCCCCAGCATTTT.

This clonotype was detected ten times or more. Within a library made for alpha chains, this beta chain is off target, and its count is uninformative. The genes are TRBV4-1 and TRBJ1-4; D unresolved. V was pared by 0 bases and J by 4 bases, with 9 bases between. The CDR3 is made up of 15 amino acids. Looked up from germline, CDR1 is MGHRA and CDR2 is YSYEKL. The chain's CDR3 is CASSQDQMSNEKLFF. The CDR3 DNA follows: TGCGCCAGCAGCCAAGATCAGATGAGTAATGAAAAACTGTTTTTT.

This clonotype was seen repeatedly, ten times or more. With the library built for alpha chains, this beta chain is off target and its frequency is not meaningful. The chain is built from TRBV20-1 and TRBJ2-1; D gene uncertain. The ends were cut back, 1 base at V and 4 bases at J, with 8 bases in the middle. Looked up from germline, CDR1 is DFQATT and CDR2 is SNEGSKA (reference sequence). CDR3 size: 13 residues. In nucleotides, the CDR3 is TGCAGTGCTAGAGGGGCGCCGTACAATGAGCAGTTCTTC. Its protein is CSARGAPYNEQFF.

There are many counts of this clonotype. Since it is a stray read in a library aimed at alpha chains, this beta chain has a size that is not meaningful. This chain uses TRBV24-1 with TRBJ2-3; D is possibly TRBD2 (6 bases). The V gene lost 4 bases and the J gene lost 0 bases, with 16 bases spanning the gap. The CDR3 runs to 17 residues. Germline-derived CDR1 and CDR2 are KGHDR and SFDVKD. CDR3 amino acids: CATSEDILATSTDTQYF. Written as DNA, the CDR3 is TGTGCCACCAGTGAGGATATTCTAGCGACTAGCACAGATACGCAGTATTTT.

In the case of this clonotype: For a library built for alpha chains, this beta chain is a stray read; little rests on its size. The V gene is TRBV4-2, the J gene TRBJ1-2; D not certain. This CDR3 comprises 11 residues. V was cut by 4 bases and J by 10 bases, with 10 bases left in between. Looked up from germline, CDR1 is LGHNA and CDR2 is YNFKEQ. The CDR3 DNA is TGTGCCAGCAGCCGAGGAGATTACTACACCTTC. Translation gives CASSRGDYYTF.

Concerning this clonotype: This beta chain is an unintended read in a library built for alpha chains; its size means little. This chain joins TRBV28 and TRBJ1-3; tentative D call: TRBD1 (6 bases). The V gene's germline CDR1 is MDHEN and CDR2 SYDVKM. Trimming pared 7 bases from V and 4 bases from J, leaving 17 bases between. This CDR3 region has 15 residues. DNA for the CDR3: TGTGCCAGCACTGGTTATGGGGGCTTGGGAAACACCATATATTTT. This codes for CASTGYGGLGNTIYF. Full variable domain (remainder filled in from reference TRBV28 and TRBJ1-3): DVKVTQSSRYLVKRTGEKVFLECVQDMDHENMFWYRQDPGLGLRLIYFSYDVKMKEKGDIPEGYSVSREKKERFSLILESASTNQTSMYLCASTGYGGLGNTIYFGEGSWLTVV.

This clonotype has a handful of counts. A library prepared for alpha chains yielded this beta chain as an off-target read; its size is of little meaning. This chain joins TRBV4-1 and TRBJ1-1; perhaps TRBD1 as D (5 bases). Germline-derived CDR1 and CDR2 are MGHRA and YSYEKL. Trimming took 4 bases from V and 2 from J, leaving 14 bases between them. CDR3 length equals 15 residues. The CDR3 loop reads CASSLTGTVNTEAFF. Written as DNA, the CDR3 is TGCGCCAGCAGCCTTACCGGGACGGTTAACACTGAAGCTTTCTTT.

This clonotype was recorded many times. This beta chain appears as a stray read in a library generated for alpha chains; its size is not informative. The chain employs TRBV10-3 and TRBJ2-5, with 7 bases aligning to TRBD2. This CDR3 has 14 amino acids. J was trimmed by 5 bases and V by 3 bases; bases with no gene match: 6. The germline V gene encodes CDR1 ENHRY and CDR2 SYGVKD. CDR3 nucleotide sequence: TGTGCCATCAGTGATGCGAGCGGGGCGGAGACCCAGTACTTC. The encoded protein is CAISDASGAETQYF.

This clonotype was seen ten or more times. This beta chain is a stray read from a library made for alpha chains; its abundance is not meaningful. The chain carries TRBV5-6 and TRBJ1-5, with D perhaps matching TRBD1 (5 bases). The CDR3 is made up of 15 amino acids. V lost 2 bases and J 10 bases, leaving 19 bases between the germline ends. Germline CDR1 and CDR2: SGHDT and YYEEEE. This CDR3 is CASSFRGTRLQPQHF. Written as DNA, the CDR3 is TGTGCCAGCAGCTTTCGAGGGACCCGGCTCCAACCCCAGCATTTT.

This clonotype is medium-sized in the sample. This beta chain turned up in a library designed for alpha chains; as an off-target read, its abundance says little. The gene calls are TRBV5-6 and TRBJ1-4, with D uncertain. Germline assignment: CDR1 SGHDT and CDR2 YYEEEE. The CDR3 is made up of 16 amino acids. Between the trimmed V and J ends, which lost 4 bases and 7 bases, there was a span of 20 bases. The CDR3 spells CASSGPLQLGSEKLFF. CDR3 bases: TGTGCCAGCAGCGGCCCCCTCCAGCTTGGAAGTGAAAAACTGTTTTTT. Full variable domain (remainder filled in from reference TRBV5-6 and TRBJ1-4): DAGVTQSPTHLIKTRGQQVTLRCSPKSGHDTVSWYQQALGQGPQFIFQYYEEEERQRGNFPDRFSGHQFPNYSSELNVNALLLGDSALYLCASSGPLQLGSEKLFFGSGTQLSVL.

This clonotype was counted ten times or more. Little can be read into the size of this beta chain, an off-target read in a library designed for alpha chains. The chain has TRBV7-8 and TRBJ2-3; no definite D call. Looked up from germline, CDR1 is SGHVS and CDR2 is FQNEAQ. V shed 5 bases and J shed 1 base, with 22 bases lying between them. There are 18 residues in the CDR3. DNA of the CDR3: TGTGCCAGCAGCCCTCTCGACACGGTCCCCCTGGGCACAGATACGCAGTATTTT. Translation gives CASSPLDTVPLGTDTQYF. The variable domain in full, with the rest retrieved from reference TRBV7-8 and TRBJ2-3, is GAGVSQSPRYKVAKRGQDVALRCDPISGHVSLFWYQQALGQGPEFLTYFQNEAQLDKSGLPSDRFFAERPEGSVSTLKIQRTQQEDSAVYLCASSPLDTVPLGTDTQYFGPGTRLTVL.

By its share, this clonotype is medium-sized. Being off target in a library aimed at alpha chains, this beta chain has a size of little meaning. The J gene is TRBJ1-2, the V gene TRBV15; 7 bases fit TRBD1. The germline gives CDR1 LNHNV, CDR2 YYDKDF (reference sequence). The CDR3 has 13 amino acids. The junction had 6 bases not matched to a gene; V was cut back by 6 bases and J by 5 bases. The CDR3 DNA follows: TGTGCCACCAGTGCGGGACAGCAGTATGGCTACACCTTC. Translating it yields CATSAGQQYGYTF.

This clonotype has just a few counts. The library was designed around alpha chains, so this beta chain is a stray read whose abundance carries little weight. This chain connects TRBV4-1 to TRBJ2-7; TRBD2 might be the D (6 bases). Trimming took 0 bases from V and 1 from J, leaving 19 bases between them. Germline V gene sequence: CDR1 MGHRA, CDR2 YSYEKL. This CDR3 spans 18 amino acids. This CDR3 reads CASSQETFMAGLSYEQYF. The CDR3 bases are TGCGCCAGCAGCCAAGAAACCTTTATGGCGGGGCTATCCTACGAGCAGTACTTC.

This clonotype was recorded many times. The library was designed around alpha chains, so this beta chain is a stray read whose abundance carries little weight. The gene calls are TRBV24-1 and TRBJ1-5, with unresolved D. The CDR3 is 18 residues long. CDR1 and CDR2 from the germline V gene are KGHDR and SFDVKD. Trimming removed 2 bases at V and 2 bases at J, with 18 bases between. The CDR3 DNA reads as TGTGCCACCAGTGATTCCACCAGGCAGTCGAGAGGCAATCAGCCCCAGCATTTT. It codes for CATSDSTRQSRGNQPQHF.

In this sample, this clonotype turned up many times. With the library built for alpha chains, this beta chain is off target and its frequency is not meaningful. V is TRBV5-6 and J is TRBJ2-5, with D uncertain. The CDR3 totals 14 residues. Germline CDR1 and CDR2: SGHDT and YYEEEE. V dropped 3 bases and J dropped 5 bases, with 14 bases sitting between them. The CDR3 loop reads CASSWPQTLETQYF. In DNA form, the CDR3 reads TGTGCCAGCAGCTGGCCCCAGACCCTGGAGACCCAGTACTTC.

At least ten counts were recorded for this clonotype. This beta chain was picked up by a library intended for alpha chains and is off target, so its count carries little meaning. This chain uses TRBV15 with TRBJ1-1; D gene unclear. The V end was cut by 2 bases, the J end by 1 base, with 5 bases between. The CDR3 is 13 residues long. Germline CDR1 and CDR2: LNHNV and YYDKDF (reference sequence). CDR3 sequence (DNA): TGTGCCACCAGCAGACGGGGGAACACTGAAGCTTTCTTT. Translating gives CATSRRGNTEAFF.

Many counts were recorded for this clonotype. Because this beta chain is a stray read in a library intended to capture alpha chains, its abundance should not be given much weight. The chain recombines TRBV24-1 with TRBJ2-6; D not certain. CDR1 and CDR2 (germline): KGHDR, SFDVKD. This CDR3 spans 17 amino acids. The V end was cut by 1 base, the J end by 0 bases, with 9 bases between. The CDR3: CATSDFDRSSGANVLTF. As DNA, the CDR3 is TGTGCCACCAGTGATTTTGATAGGAGCTCTGGGGCCAACGTCCTGACTTTC.

This clonotype was detected many times. With the library built for alpha chains, this beta chain is off target and its frequency is not meaningful. This sequence joins TRBV20-1 and TRBJ1-2; no definite D call. V gave up 0 bases and J gave up 8 bases, with 16 bases separating them. This CDR3 spans 14 amino acids. The germline V gene has CDR1 DFQATT and CDR2 SNEGSKA (reference sequence). Here the CDR3 reads CSAREEAHRRGYTF. DNA of the CDR3: TGCAGTGCTAGAGAAGAGGCACACCGAAGGGGCTACACCTTC.

This clonotype was counted at least ten times. This beta chain turned up in a library designed for alpha chains; as an off-target read, its abundance says little. This chain connects TRBV28 to TRBJ1-1; no definite D call. Germline assignment: CDR1 MDHEN and CDR2 SYDVKM. Trimming stripped 5 bases from V and 1 base from J, with 8 bases between. The CDR3 has 13 residues. CDR3 in DNA: TGTGCCAGCAGTCTGGGTCGGAACACTGAAGCTTTCTTT. Protein: CASSLGRNTEAFF.

This clonotype was seen at least ten times. This beta chain represents an off-target read in a library built for alpha chains; its size is of limited meaning. This rearrangement joins TRBV6-1 to TRBJ1-1; D is possibly TRBD1 (5 bases). The V gene lost 3 bases and the J gene lost 0 bases, with 11 bases spanning the gap. The germline V gene encodes CDR1 MNHNS and CDR2 SASEGT. The CDR3 is made up of 15 amino acids. CDR3 amino acids: CASSDGGVMNTEAFF. CDR3 nucleotides: TGTGCCAGCAGTGACGGGGGGGTCATGAACACTGAAGCTTTCTTT.